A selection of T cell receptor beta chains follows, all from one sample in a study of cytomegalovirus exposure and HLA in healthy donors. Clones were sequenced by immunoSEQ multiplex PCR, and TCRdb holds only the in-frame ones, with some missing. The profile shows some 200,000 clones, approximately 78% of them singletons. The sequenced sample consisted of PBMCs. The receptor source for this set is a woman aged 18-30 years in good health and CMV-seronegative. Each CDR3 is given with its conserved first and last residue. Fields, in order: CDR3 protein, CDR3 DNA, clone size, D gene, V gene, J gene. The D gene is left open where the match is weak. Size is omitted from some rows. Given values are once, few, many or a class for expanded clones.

cdr3_aa: CAINSGVAGEKLFF; cdr3_nt: TGTGCCATCAATTCTGGGGTAGCGGGTGAAAAACTGTTTTTT; clone_size: few; d_call: -; v_call: TRBV10-3; j_call: TRBJ1-4
cdr3_aa: CASSQGLNTGELFF; cdr3_nt: TGTGCCAGCAGTCAGGGATTGAACACCGGGGAGCTGTTTTTT; clone_size: -; d_call: -; v_call: TRBV28; j_call: TRBJ2-2
cdr3_aa: CASKVGGGTDTQYF; cdr3_nt: TGTGCCAGCAAGGTTGGAGGGGGCACAGATACGCAGTATTTT; clone_size: -; d_call: -; v_call: TRBV27; j_call: TRBJ2-3
cdr3_aa: CASSSLAGGRGETQYF; cdr3_nt: TGTGCCAGCAGCTCCCTAGCGGGAGGGAGGGGAGAGACCCAGTACTTC; clone_size: once; d_call: TRBD2; v_call: TRBV11-3; j_call: TRBJ2-5
cdr3_aa: CASRGGRSLETQYF; cdr3_nt: TGTGCCAGTAGAGGGGGACGTTCATTGGAGACCCAGTACTTC; clone_size: -; d_call: -; v_call: TRBV19; j_call: TRBJ2-5
cdr3_aa: CASSPRGTNYGYTF; cdr3_nt: TGTGCCAGCAGTCCCAGGGGAACTAACTATGGCTACACCTTC; clone_size: -; d_call: -; v_call: TRBV27; j_call: TRBJ1-2
cdr3_aa: CASSPSIASSYNEQFF; cdr3_nt: TGTGCCAGCTCACCATCGATAGCGAGCTCCTACAATGAGCAGTTCTTC; clone_size: -; d_call: -; v_call: TRBV18; j_call: TRBJ2-1
cdr3_aa: CAWGRGIGYGYTF; cdr3_nt: TGTGCCTGGGGGAGGGGGATAGGGTACGGCTACACCTTC; clone_size: -; d_call: -; v_call: TRBV30; j_call: TRBJ1-2
cdr3_aa: CASYMDWDYEQYF; cdr3_nt: TGTGCCAGCTACATGGACTGGGATTACGAGCAGTACTTC; clone_size: -; d_call: -; v_call: TRBV6-1; j_call: TRBJ2-7
cdr3_aa: CASSSPRQSAGELFF; cdr3_nt: TGTGCCAGCAGTTCCCCCCGTCAGTCAGCCGGGGAGCTGTTTTTT; clone_size: -; d_call: -; v_call: TRBV6-5; j_call: TRBJ2-2
cdr3_aa: CASSPGTGGNSYEQYF; cdr3_nt: TGCGCCAGCAGCCCCGGGACAGGGGGGAACTCCTACGAGCAGTACTTC; clone_size: -; d_call: TRBD1; v_call: TRBV5-1; j_call: TRBJ2-7
cdr3_aa: CASSLRMDSVYGYTF; cdr3_nt: TGTGCCAGCAGCTTACGAATGGACAGCGTTTATGGCTACACCTTC; clone_size: -; d_call: -; v_call: TRBV11-2; j_call: TRBJ1-2
cdr3_aa: CASSSRTGPSSGANVLTF; cdr3_nt: TGTGCCAGCAGTTCCCGGACAGGGCCGTCCTCTGGGGCCAACGTCCTGACTTTC; clone_size: -; d_call: TRBD1; v_call: TRBV28; j_call: TRBJ2-6
cdr3_aa: CASSAGFGKETQYF; cdr3_nt: TGTGCCAGCAGTGCGGGGTTTGGGAAAGAGACCCAGTACTTC; clone_size: -; d_call: -; v_call: TRBV27; j_call: TRBJ2-5
cdr3_aa: CASTTLTLAGGYNEQFF; cdr3_nt: TGTGCCAGCACTACCTTAACCCTAGCGGGAGGCTACAATGAGCAGTTCTTC; clone_size: once; d_call: TRBD2; v_call: TRBV27; j_call: TRBJ2-1
cdr3_aa: CASSRSPGTSTDTQYF; cdr3_nt: TGCGCCAGCAGCCGCTCTCCCGGGACTAGCACAGATACGCAGTATTTT; clone_size: -; d_call: -; v_call: TRBV5-1; j_call: TRBJ2-3
cdr3_aa: CAWRTGGLTDTQYF; cdr3_nt: TGTGCCTGGCGGACAGGGGGCCTCACAGATACGCAGTATTTT; clone_size: -; d_call: TRBD1; v_call: TRBV30; j_call: TRBJ2-3
cdr3_aa: CASSFPRYSGANVLTF; cdr3_nt: TGTGCCAGCAGCTTCCCTCGCTACTCTGGGGCCAACGTCCTGACTTTC; clone_size: -; d_call: -; v_call: TRBV7-2; j_call: TRBJ2-6
cdr3_aa: CASSFGGGNTEAFF; cdr3_nt: TGTGCCAGCAGTTTTGGGGGGGGGAACACTGAAGCTTTCTTT; clone_size: -; d_call: -; v_call: TRBV5-4; j_call: TRBJ1-1
cdr3_aa: CSAAPGTVNTGELFF; cdr3_nt: TGCAGCGCCGCCCCCGGGACAGTGAACACCGGGGAGCTGTTTTTT; clone_size: once; d_call: TRBD1; v_call: TRBV29-1; j_call: TRBJ2-2
cdr3_aa: CASSDSRGEQYF; cdr3_nt: TGTGCCAGCAGCGACTCCCGTGGGGAGCAGTACTTC; clone_size: -; d_call: -; v_call: TRBV5-4; j_call: TRBJ2-5
cdr3_aa: CASSPGGRNSPLHF; cdr3_nt: TGTGCCAGCTCACCGGGGGGGCGGAATTCACCCCTCCACTTT; clone_size: -; d_call: -; v_call: TRBV18; j_call: TRBJ1-6
cdr3_aa: CASSESTGLSEKLFF; cdr3_nt: TGTGCCAGCAGTGAATCTACAGGGTTAAGTGAAAAACTGTTTTTT; clone_size: -; d_call: -; v_call: TRBV25-1; j_call: TRBJ1-4
cdr3_aa: CASIGQWGHSNQPQHF; cdr3_nt: TGTGCCAGTATTGGACAGTGGGGACATAGCAATCAGCCCCAGCATTTT; clone_size: -; d_call: -; v_call: TRBV28; j_call: TRBJ1-5
cdr3_aa: CASSQDRGQGYEQYF; cdr3_nt: TGCGCCAGCAGCCAAGATCGGGGACAGGGGTACGAGCAGTACTTC; clone_size: -; d_call: TRBD1; v_call: TRBV4-3; j_call: TRBJ2-7
cdr3_aa: CASSLVSGANTGELFF; cdr3_nt: TGTGCCAGCAGCTTAGTCTCAGGGGCGAACACCGGGGAGCTGTTTTTT; clone_size: -; d_call: -; v_call: TRBV11-2; j_call: TRBJ2-2
cdr3_aa: CASSPLVSGTGELFF; cdr3_nt: TGTGCCAGCAGTCCCCTTGTTAGCGGGACCGGGGAGCTGTTTTTT; clone_size: -; d_call: TRBD2; v_call: TRBV27; j_call: TRBJ2-2
cdr3_aa: CASSLGSGITDTQYF; cdr3_nt: TGTGCCAGCAGCTTAGGTAGCGGGATCACAGATACGCAGTATTTT; clone_size: -; d_call: TRBD2; v_call: TRBV7-2; j_call: TRBJ2-3
cdr3_aa: CASSPRDRVDTEAFF; cdr3_nt: TGTGCCAGCAGCCCTCGGGACAGGGTGGACACTGAAGCTTTCTTT; clone_size: few; d_call: TRBD1; v_call: TRBV6-5; j_call: TRBJ1-1
cdr3_aa: CASSFLSPNTGELFF; cdr3_nt: TGTGCCAGCAGTTTCCTGAGTCCAAACACCGGGGAGCTGTTTTTT; clone_size: few; d_call: -; v_call: TRBV27; j_call: TRBJ2-2
cdr3_aa: CASSAGGAGPEAFF; cdr3_nt: TGTGCCAGCAGCGCGGGTGGGGCTGGACCTGAAGCTTTCTTT; clone_size: few; d_call: -; v_call: TRBV9; j_call: TRBJ1-1
cdr3_aa: CASSPQRQNTQYF; cdr3_nt: TGTGCCAGCAGCCCGCAAAGACAGAATACGCAGTATTTT; clone_size: -; d_call: -; v_call: TRBV6-4; j_call: TRBJ2-3
cdr3_aa: CASSLGPGTGVNGGELFF; cdr3_nt: TGTGCTAGCAGCTTAGGGCCCGGGACAGGGGTCAACGGCGGGGAGCTGTTTTTT; clone_size: -; d_call: TRBD1; v_call: TRBV7-7; j_call: TRBJ2-2
cdr3_aa: CAWSSGSQDTQYF; cdr3_nt: TGTGCCTGGTCCAGCGGGAGTCAAGATACGCAGTATTTT; clone_size: -; d_call: TRBD2; v_call: TRBV30; j_call: TRBJ2-3
cdr3_aa: CASSLLAGVAGELFF; cdr3_nt: TGTGCCAGCAGCCTCCTAGCGGGAGTGGCCGGGGAGCTGTTTTTT; clone_size: few; d_call: TRBD2; v_call: TRBV6-6; j_call: TRBJ2-2
cdr3_aa: CASSLGSYNEQFF; cdr3_nt: TGTGCCAGCAGCCTAGGGAGTTACAATGAGCAGTTCTTC; clone_size: -; d_call: -; v_call: TRBV11-3; j_call: TRBJ2-1
cdr3_aa: CASSLEHQNTEAFF; cdr3_nt: TGTGCCAGCAGCTTAGAACACCAGAACACTGAAGCTTTCTTT; clone_size: -; d_call: -; v_call: TRBV7-9; j_call: TRBJ1-1
cdr3_aa: CASSLARETQYF; cdr3_nt: TGTGCCAGCAGCTTAGCCCGAGAGACCCAGTACTTC; clone_size: -; d_call: -; v_call: TRBV7-9; j_call: TRBJ2-5
cdr3_aa: CASSPRGDRDNSPLHF; cdr3_nt: TGTGCCAGCTCACCAAGAGGGGACAGGGATAATTCACCCCTCCACTTT; clone_size: once; d_call: TRBD1; v_call: TRBV18; j_call: TRBJ1-6
cdr3_aa: CASSLQGMGNQPQHF; cdr3_nt: TGTGCCAGTAGCCTACAGGGAATGGGCAATCAGCCCCAGCATTTT; clone_size: -; d_call: -; v_call: TRBV19; j_call: TRBJ1-5
cdr3_aa: CASSPGLAIHEQFF; cdr3_nt: TGTGCCAGTAGTCCGGGACTAGCGATCCATGAGCAGTTCTTC; clone_size: -; d_call: TRBD2; v_call: TRBV19; j_call: TRBJ2-1
cdr3_aa: CASKEGAGGVTEAFF; cdr3_nt: TGTGCCAGTAAAGAAGGGGCAGGGGGCGTAACTGAAGCTTTCTTT; clone_size: -; d_call: TRBD1; v_call: TRBV19; j_call: TRBJ1-1
cdr3_aa: CAWSGQADNEQFF; cdr3_nt: TGTGCCTGGAGTGGACAGGCTGACAATGAGCAGTTCTTC; clone_size: -; d_call: -; v_call: TRBV30; j_call: TRBJ2-1
cdr3_aa: CATSRDRDSSQETQYF; cdr3_nt: TGTGCCACCAGCAGAGACCGGGACAGTAGCCAAGAGACCCAGTACTTC; clone_size: -; d_call: TRBD1; v_call: TRBV15; j_call: TRBJ2-5
cdr3_aa: CASSLLTASGRAYEQYF; cdr3_nt: TGTGCCAGCAGTTTATTAACGGCTAGCGGGAGGGCCTACGAGCAGTACTTC; clone_size: few; d_call: TRBD2; v_call: TRBV28; j_call: TRBJ2-7
cdr3_aa: CASSESYTIYF; cdr3_nt: TGTGCCAGCAGCGAGAGTTACACCATATATTTT; clone_size: few; d_call: -; v_call: TRBV7-9; j_call: TRBJ1-3
cdr3_aa: CASSGGGRPGVPYNEQFF; cdr3_nt: TGTGCCAGCAGTGGGGGGGGGCGGCCAGGGGTTCCCTACAATGAGCAGTTCTTC; clone_size: -; d_call: -; v_call: TRBV6-1; j_call: TRBJ2-1
cdr3_aa: CASSQVSAGANVLTF; cdr3_nt: TGTGCCAGCAGCCAAGTTTCAGCTGGGGCCAACGTCCTGACTTTC; clone_size: once; d_call: -; v_call: TRBV14; j_call: TRBJ2-6
cdr3_aa: CASRGLAGWADTSSYNEQFF; cdr3_nt: TGTGCCAGCAGGGGCCTAGCGGGTTGGGCCGACACAAGCTCCTACAATGAGCAGTTCTTC; clone_size: -; d_call: TRBD2; v_call: TRBV2; j_call: TRBJ2-1
cdr3_aa: CSVVYRGTTYNEQFF; cdr3_nt: TGCAGCGTCGTCTATCGAGGGACAACTTACAATGAGCAGTTCTTC; clone_size: -; d_call: -; v_call: TRBV29-1; j_call: TRBJ2-1
cdr3_aa: CASKVGGPNTGELFF; cdr3_nt: TGCGCCAGTAAGGTCGGGGGTCCAAACACCGGGGAGCTGTTTTTT; clone_size: -; d_call: -; v_call: TRBV5-1; j_call: TRBJ2-2
cdr3_aa: CASSEVDHGQENTEAFF; cdr3_nt: TGTGCCAGCAGTGAAGTAGATCATGGTCAGGAAAACACTGAAGCTTTCTTT; clone_size: -; d_call: -; v_call: TRBV2; j_call: TRBJ1-1
cdr3_aa: CASSLLGGTYEQYF; cdr3_nt: TGTGCCAGCAGTTTATTGGGGGGAACCTACGAGCAGTACTTC; clone_size: -; d_call: -; v_call: TRBV28; j_call: TRBJ2-7
cdr3_aa: CASSKTGGSATNYGYTF; cdr3_nt: TGTGCCAGCAGTAAGACAGGGGGATCAGCTACTAACTATGGCTACACCTTC; clone_size: -; d_call: TRBD1; v_call: TRBV2; j_call: TRBJ1-2
cdr3_aa: CASSPGTGGYNEQFF; cdr3_nt: TGTGCCAGCAGCCCCGGGACAGGGGGTTACAATGAGCAGTTCTTC; clone_size: -; d_call: TRBD1; v_call: TRBV6-1; j_call: TRBJ2-1
cdr3_aa: CASSWTGEDTEAFF; cdr3_nt: TGCGCCAGCAGCTGGACAGGGGAGGACACTGAAGCTTTCTTT; clone_size: -; d_call: TRBD1; v_call: TRBV5-1; j_call: TRBJ1-1
cdr3_aa: CASSPLDRENQPQHF; cdr3_nt: TGTGCCAGCAGCCCCCTCGACAGGGAAAATCAGCCCCAGCATTTT; clone_size: -; d_call: TRBD1; v_call: TRBV6-6; j_call: TRBJ1-5
cdr3_aa: CASSSGLAGAYEQYF; cdr3_nt: TGTGCCAGCAGCTCGGGACTAGCGGGGGCCTACGAGCAGTACTTC; clone_size: -; d_call: TRBD2; v_call: TRBV7-9; j_call: TRBJ2-7